The 3 T cell receptor beta chains given below trace back to one sample, sequenced in a study of blood T cell repertoires in COVID-19. Repertoires were generated with immunoSEQ multiplex PCR, while TCRdb's copy carries only in-frame clones and drops some. The repertoire holds approximately 140,000 clones, with 82% as singletons. Material: peripheral blood. The receptors were sampled from a human donor with acute or convalescent COVID-19. The donor label of this sample is uncertain.

The CDR3 coding sequence is TGTGCCAGCAGCAAAATGAGGGTCTCTGGCACAGATACGCAGTATTTT. Translation gives CASSKMRVSGTDTQYF. J is TRBJ2-3 and V is TRBV21-1; the tabulated D call, TRBD2, remains unverified against the DNA. TRBV21-1 is a pseudogene locus. CDR3 length: 16 amino acids.

This clone appeared a single time. The V and J genes are TRBV19 and TRBJ2-5; D might be TRBD1 (5 bases). The CDR3 extends over 11 amino acids. The germline V gene encodes CDR1 LNHDA and CDR2 SQIVND (reference sequence). V dropped 10 bases and J dropped 5 bases, with 11 bases sitting between them. The CDR3 DNA reads TGTGCCACCAGGGCTGGGGAGACCCAGTACTTC. It encodes CATRAGETQYF.

This sequence joins TRBV2 and TRBJ1-5; TRBD1 is a possible D gene (6 bases). The CDR3 sequence is 14 residues long. The germline V gene has CDR1 SNHLY and CDR2 FYNNEI. Trimming stripped 6 bases from V and 4 bases from J, with 13 bases between. CDR3 in DNA: TGTGCCAGCAGACAGGGACCAATGAATCAGCCCCAGCATTTT. Amino acids: CASRQGPMNQPQHF.